The source of this TCR beta chain is a study of read filtering for tumor transcriptome and immune sequencing. Study information: RNA-seq yielded only about 75 to 1273 TCR reads, IR-seq about 4.05 to 10.27 million. The study's findings and limits: Single-read clonotypes: around 81% of IR-seq clonotypes (about 3.5% of reads), 74.6% of RNA-seq clonotypes (less than 50% of reads).

V was clipped by 6 bases and J by 8 bases, with 20 bases between them. Germline V gives CDR1 MNHEY, CDR2 SVGAGI. This CDR3 has 15 residues. This library used around 0.4 ug RNA and molecular barcoded adaptors spanning alpha/delta and beta/gamma chains. TCRdb reanalysed the reads using MiXCR and keeps one entry per CDR3 protein. This sample yields 60,000 to 75,000 distinct CDR3 sequences, of which 15% to 20% are seen a single time; under 13% belongs to the top ten. On this clonotype itself: Its specificity is unknown. With a much larger clone just one base away, this may be a read error.

The sample consisted of a population of CD138-negative cells sorted from bone marrow. The V call is TRBV6-5, the J call TRBJ2-1; possibly TRBD1 for D (6 bases). The receptor's source is a donor at least 40 years old with multiple myeloma. This CDR3 is CASSTGWGDWDEQFF. The CDR3 DNA sequence: TGTGCCAGCAGCACAGGGTGGGGAGACTGGGATGAGCAGTTCTTC.